Below, 16 T cell receptor beta chains from the same sample are listed, as sequenced in a study of radiation and T cells in renal cell carcinoma. Clones were sequenced by immunoSEQ multiplex PCR, and TCRdb holds only the in-frame ones, with some missing. Among around 100,000 clones listed, about 79% were seen once. Time point denoted: blood 4 weeks post-SBRT, at nephrectomy. Treatment here: 15 Gy SBRT to primary tumor, nephrectomy 4 weeks later. Sequencing was performed on blood, taken from a patient whose treatment included radiotherapy and nephrectomy. These receptors were taken from a man aged 60 to 69 with renal cell carcinoma.

This clone came up once. The V gene is TRBV19, the J gene TRBJ1-2; 11 nucleotides align to TRBD1. This CDR3 region has 15 residues. The germline V gene encodes CDR1 LNHDA and CDR2 SQIVND (reference sequence). V dropped 9 bases and J dropped 2; count of bases not matched to a gene: 8. CDR3 coding DNA: TGTGCCAGCGGAAGGACAGGGGGCGCGAACTATGGCTACACCTTC. Its translation: CASGRTGGANYGYTF.

Note on this clone: The same CDR3 also results from other DNA sequences found in this sample. V is TRBV5-1 and J is TRBJ2-1, with TRBD2 matching over 8 bases. This CDR3 has 15 residues. Per the germline V gene, CDR1 is SGHRS and CDR2 is YFSETQ. J was trimmed by 7 bases and V by 1 base; bases with no gene match: 7. The CDR3: CASSLTSGSLNEQFF. DNA for the CDR3: TGCGCCAGCAGCTTGACGAGCGGGAGTTTGAATGAGCAGTTCTTC.

The chain links TRBV6-5 to TRBJ2-4, with 11 positions matching TRBD1. The length of the CDR3 is 14 residues. Looked up from germline, CDR1 is MNHEY and CDR2 is SVGAGI. V shed 6 bases, J shed 5 bases, and the junction held 3 bases outside the gene matches. As DNA, the CDR3 is TGTGCCAGCAGGGACAGGGGGCAGGAAAACATTCAGTACTTC. Its protein is CASRDRGQENIQYF.

This clone appeared a single time. This sequence joins TRBV19 and TRBJ1-2; D remains unclear. The CDR3 runs to 13 residues. V lost 7 bases and J 0 bases, leaving 9 bases between the germline ends. In germline, CDR1 is LNHDA, CDR2 SQIVND (reference sequence). CDR3 protein: CASTASANYGYTF. The CDR3 DNA reads as TGTGCCAGTACCGCTTCGGCTAACTATGGCTACACCTTC.

The chain employs TRBV27 and TRBJ1-2; TRBD1 might be the D (6 bases). Germline CDR1 MNHEY, CDR2 SMNVEV (reference sequence). Trimming cost V 3 bases and J 2 bases, with 7 bases left between them. The CDR3 is made up of 13 amino acids. The CDR3 is CASSLGGNYGYTF. The CDR3 region has the DNA TGTGCCAGCAGTTTGGGGGGCAACTATGGCTACACCTTC.

V gene TRBV15 combines with J gene TRBJ2-1; D remains ambiguous. CDR1 and CDR2 from the germline V gene are LNHNV and YYDKDF (reference sequence). CDR3 length: 18 amino acids. V was shortened by 0 bases and J by 0 bases, with 15 bases between the two germline ends. CDR3 nucleotides: TGTGCCACCAGCAGAGATCTGAGTTCACAATACTCCTACAATGAGCAGTTCTTC. It translates to CATSRDLSSQYSYNEQFF.

The chain combines TRBV5-1 with TRBJ1-1; tentative D call: TRBD1 (5 bases). Deletions cut 4 bases from V and 1 base from J, with 8 bases between. Looked up from germline, CDR1 is SGHRS and CDR2 is YFSETQ. This CDR3 spans 13 amino acids. DNA of the CDR3: TGCGCCAGCAGCCCCGGACAGAACACTGAAGCTTTCTTT. It specifies CASSPGQNTEAFF.

The chain employs TRBV15 and TRBJ1-5, with D unclear. This CDR3 region has 9 residues. Per germline, CDR1 LNHNV and CDR2 YYDKDF (reference sequence). V was shortened by 11 bases and J by 4 bases, with 3 bases between the two germline ends. For the CDR3, the DNA is TGTGCCCTGAATCAGCCCCAGCATTTT. Protein sequence: CALNQPQHF.

The chain is built from TRBV5-1 and TRBJ2-1; D perhaps matches TRBD1 (5 bases). The germline gives CDR1 SGHRS, CDR2 YFSETQ. The CDR3 totals 15 residues. V lost 0 bases and J 9 bases, leaving 16 bases between the germline ends. In DNA, the CDR3 is TGCGCCAGCAGCTTGGAGGGGTATCCTCGGAGTGAGCAGTTCTTC. Translated: CASSLEGYPRSEQFF. Full variable domain (remainder filled in from reference TRBV5-1 and TRBJ2-1): KAGVTQTPRYLIKTRGQQVTLSCSPISGHRSVSWYQQTPGQGLQFLFEYFSETQRNKGNFPGRFSGRQFSNSRSEMNVSTLELGDSALYLCASSLEGYPRSEQFFGPGTRLTVL.

The V and J genes are TRBV10-3 and TRBJ2-3; 8 bases agree with TRBD2. CDR1 ENHRY and CDR2 SYGVKD come from the germline V gene. V was pared by 0 bases and J by 5 bases, with 7 bases of the junction left unmatched. The CDR3 runs 16 residues. CDR3 DNA sequence: TGTGCCATCAGTGAGTCCCGTAGCGGGATTGGAGATACGCAGTATTTT. This encodes CAISESRSGIGDTQYF.

This clone appeared once. This sequence joins TRBV7-7 and TRBJ2-1; 10 positions match TRBD2. With V trimmed by 4 bases and J by 6 bases, 9 bases remained unmatched. Germline loops: CDR1 SSHAT, CDR2 FNYEAQ (reference sequence). CDR3 length: 16 amino acids. This chain's CDR3 is CASSSSGLAGVNEQFF. In DNA, the CDR3 is TGTGCCAGCAGCTCCAGTGGGCTAGCGGGAGTCAATGAGCAGTTCTTC.

The V gene is TRBV11-3, the J gene TRBJ2-1; 10 bases match TRBD2. Losses at the gene ends were 0 bases for V and 4 bases for J; bases not matched to a gene: 3. Germline lookup yields CDR1 SGHNT and CDR2 YENEEA. The CDR3 has 16 amino acids. The CDR3 region is CASSLETSGLYNEQFF. The CDR3 DNA follows: TGTGCCAGCAGCTTAGAGACTAGCGGGTTGTACAATGAGCAGTTCTTC.

The gene calls are TRBV7-8 and TRBJ2-7; the match to TRBD2 covers 8 bases. Germline loops: CDR1 SGHVS, CDR2 FQNEAQ. There are 16 residues in the CDR3. V dropped 5 bases and J dropped 3; count of bases not matched to a gene: 12. CDR3 residues: CASSARGGGRFYEQYF. The DNA of the CDR3 is TGTGCCAGCAGCGCCCGGGGGGGCGGGAGGTTCTACGAGCAGTACTTC. The whole variable domain, filled in from reference TRBV7-8 and TRBJ2-7, reads GAGVSQSPRYKVAKRGQDVALRCDPISGHVSLFWYQQALGQGPEFLTYFQNEAQLDKSGLPSDRFFAERPEGSVSTLKIQRTQQEDSAVYLCASSARGGGRFYEQYFGPGTRLTVT.

This rearrangement joins TRBV9 to TRBJ1-1; D is unclear. Trimming removed 0 bases from V and 4 bases from J, with 4 bases in between. This CDR3 has 12 amino acids. Germline V CDR1 and CDR2: SGDLS, YYNGEE. The CDR3 sequence is CASSVVGTEAFF. Written as DNA, the CDR3 is TGTGCCAGCAGCGTAGTGGGCACTGAAGCTTTCTTT.

This clone has only a few counts. The rearrangement joins TRBV19 to TRBJ1-5; D perhaps matches TRBD1 (6 bases). The length of the CDR3 is 14 residues. The germline V and J ends were trimmed by 7 bases and 5 bases, with 15 bases remaining between them. Germline V gene data show CDR1 as LNHDA and CDR2 as SQIVND (reference sequence). CDR3 DNA sequence: TGTGCCAGTACCCTAGGCGGGGGGCATCAGCCCCAGCATTTT. Translating it yields CASTLGGGHQPQHF.

V and J are TRBV10-1 and TRBJ2-1; 7 positions match TRBD2. V trimming: 8 bases; J trimming: 2 bases; junction bases outside the gene matches: 3. The germline gives CDR1 WNHNN, CDR2 SYGVQD (reference sequence). This CDR3 is built from 13 residues. CDR3 sequence (DNA): TGCGCCAGCTCCGGGACTACCTACAATGAGCAGTTCTTC. This sequence encodes CASSGTTYNEQFF.